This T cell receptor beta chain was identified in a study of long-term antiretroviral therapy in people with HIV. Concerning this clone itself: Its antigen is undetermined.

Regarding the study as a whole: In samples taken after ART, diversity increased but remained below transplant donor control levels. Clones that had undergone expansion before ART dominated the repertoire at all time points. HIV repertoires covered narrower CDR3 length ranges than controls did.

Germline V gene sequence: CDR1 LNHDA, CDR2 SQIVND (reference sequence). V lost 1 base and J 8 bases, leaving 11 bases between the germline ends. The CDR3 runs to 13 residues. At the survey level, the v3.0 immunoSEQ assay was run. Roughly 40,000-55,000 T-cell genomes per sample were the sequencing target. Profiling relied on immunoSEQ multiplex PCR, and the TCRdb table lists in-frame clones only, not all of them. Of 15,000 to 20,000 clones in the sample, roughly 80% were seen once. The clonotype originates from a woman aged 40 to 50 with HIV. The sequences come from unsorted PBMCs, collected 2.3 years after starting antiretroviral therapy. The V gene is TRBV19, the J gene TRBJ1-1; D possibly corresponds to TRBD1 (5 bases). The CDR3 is CASSIVKKGEAFF. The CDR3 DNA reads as TGTGCCAGTAGTATAGTGAAAAAGGGGGAAGCTTTCTTT.